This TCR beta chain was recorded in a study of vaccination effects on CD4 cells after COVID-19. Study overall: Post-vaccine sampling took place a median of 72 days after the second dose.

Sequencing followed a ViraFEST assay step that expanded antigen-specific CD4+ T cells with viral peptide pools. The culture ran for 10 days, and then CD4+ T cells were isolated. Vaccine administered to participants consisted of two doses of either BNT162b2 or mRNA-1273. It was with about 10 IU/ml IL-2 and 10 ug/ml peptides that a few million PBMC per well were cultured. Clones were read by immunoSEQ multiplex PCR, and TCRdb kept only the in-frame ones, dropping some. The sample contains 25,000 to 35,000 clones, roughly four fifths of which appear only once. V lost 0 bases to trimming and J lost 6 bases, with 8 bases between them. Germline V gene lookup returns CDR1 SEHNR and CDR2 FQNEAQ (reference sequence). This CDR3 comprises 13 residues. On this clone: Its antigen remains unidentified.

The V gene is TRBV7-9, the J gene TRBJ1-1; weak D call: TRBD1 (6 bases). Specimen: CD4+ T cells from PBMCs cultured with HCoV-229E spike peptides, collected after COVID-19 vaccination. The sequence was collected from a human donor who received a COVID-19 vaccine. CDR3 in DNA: TGTGCCAGCAGCTTAGCGCAGGGGTCTGAAGCTTTCTTT. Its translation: CASSLAQGSEAFF.